This T cell receptor beta chain is from a study of blood T cell repertoires in COVID-19. Libraries were prepared by immunoSEQ multiplex PCR; TCRdb keeps only in-frame clonotypes and omits some of them. The table lists around 500,000 clones, around 85% of them singletons, with 6.5% to 8.5% in the top ten. Participants spanned ages about 18 to 95 years and resided in over 20 US areas. CDR3 length equals 13 residues. V gave up 6 bases and J gave up 8 bases; unmatched junction bases: 4. Germline V gene lookup returns CDR1 SNHLY and CDR2 FYNNEI. The material sequenced was PBMCs or T cells enriched from blood (not recorded which). The source of this sequence is a woman aged 55-69 years who had recovered from COVID-19. The rearrangement links TRBV2 to TRBJ1-4; 9 nucleotides agree with TRBD1. The CDR3 reads CASRGQGGEKLFF. Here the CDR3 DNA reads TGTGCCAGCAGGGGACAGGGTGGGGAAAAACTGTTTTTT.